Sequencing of this T cell receptor beta chain was carried out in a study of blood T cell repertoires in COVID-19. Study in general: COVID-19 samples collected from the United States, Italy and Spain covered acute and convalescent phases. In each case, the material was cDNA or gDNA derived from T cells, B-cell-depleted T cells, or PBMCs.

Germline CDR1 and CDR2: KGHSH and LQKENI. V lost 2 bases, J lost 3 bases, and 7 bases lay in between. This CDR3 is 13 amino acids long. Sequencing used immunoSEQ multiplex PCR; TCRdb keeps in-frame clones, though not all of them. The sample holds some 200,000 clones; around 81% are singletons and the top ten take about 7.2%. The clonotype was recovered from a middle-aged woman with acute COVID-19. Sequencing was done on a sample of PBMCs or T cells enriched from blood (not recorded which). This chain connects TRBV18 to TRBJ1-2, with D possibly matching TRBD1 (5 bases). The CDR3 sequence is CASSPSGDYGYTF. The CDR3 DNA reads TGTGCCAGCTCACCATCGGGGGACTATGGCTACACCTTC.